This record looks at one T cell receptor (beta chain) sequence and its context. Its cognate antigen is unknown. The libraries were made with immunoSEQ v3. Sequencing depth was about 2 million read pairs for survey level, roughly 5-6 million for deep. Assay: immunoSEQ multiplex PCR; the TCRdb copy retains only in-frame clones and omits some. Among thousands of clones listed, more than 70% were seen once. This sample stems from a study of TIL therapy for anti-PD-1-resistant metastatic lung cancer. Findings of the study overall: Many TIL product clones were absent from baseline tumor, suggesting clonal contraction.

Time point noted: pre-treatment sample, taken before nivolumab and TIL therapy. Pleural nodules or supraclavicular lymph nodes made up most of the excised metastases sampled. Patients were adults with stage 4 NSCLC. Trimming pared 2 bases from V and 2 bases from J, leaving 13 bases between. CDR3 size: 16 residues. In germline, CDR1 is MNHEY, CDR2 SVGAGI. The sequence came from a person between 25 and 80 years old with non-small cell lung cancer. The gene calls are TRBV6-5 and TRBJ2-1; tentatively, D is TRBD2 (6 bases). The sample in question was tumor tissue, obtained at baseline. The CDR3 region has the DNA TGTGCCAGCAGTTACATAAGCGGGCAGGCCTACAATGAGCAGTTCTTC. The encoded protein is CASSYISGQAYNEQFF.